The 10 T cell receptor beta chains below all came from one sample that was sequenced in a study of blood T cell repertoires in COVID-19. Profiled with immunoSEQ multiplex PCR; TCRdb holds only in-frame clones, not every one. The table shows 230,000 or so clones, with roughly 80% occurring only once. The sequencing input was peripheral blood. The origin of the receptors is a human donor in a cohort sampled during active COVID-19.

The V gene is TRBV3-1 (or the pseudogene TRBV3-2), the J gene TRBJ1-3; 7 positions agree with TRBD1. The CDR3 is made up of 15 amino acids. The germline V gene has CDR1 LGHDT and CDR2 YNNKEL (reference sequence). V was clipped by 3 bases and J by 0 bases; unmatched bases: 2. CDR3 sequence reads: CASSQGQYSGNTIYF. The CDR3 nucleotides are TGTGCCAGCAGCCAGGGACAGTACTCTGGAAACACCATATATTTT.

The rearrangement joins TRBV30 to TRBJ2-2; D possibly corresponds to TRBD1 (5 bases). Per the germline V gene, CDR1 is GTSNPN and CDR2 is SVGIG (reference sequence). CDR3 length equals 13 residues. Trimming pared 4 bases from V and 4 bases from J, leaving 10 bases between. The CDR3 here is CAWTSGFTGELFF. CDR3 DNA sequence: TGTGCCTGGACTTCAGGGTTCACCGGGGAGCTGTTTTTT.

The chain joins TRBV30 to TRBJ1-5, with 8 bases that match TRBD1. Germline values: CDR1 GTSNPN, CDR2 SVGIG (reference sequence). The CDR3 extends over 17 amino acids. The trim removed 5 bases at V and 0 bases at J, leaving 12 bases unmatched. CDR3 in DNA: TGTGCCTGGCAGCCCGGGACAGGCTATTATAGCAATCAGCCCCAGCATTTT. Its translation: CAWQPGTGYYSNQPQHF. Filled out from reference TRBV30 and TRBJ1-5, the complete variable domain reads SQTIHQWPATLVQPVGSPLSLECTVEGTSNPNLYWYRQAAGRGLQLLFYSVGIGQISSEVPQNLSASRPQDRQFILSSKKLLLSDSGFYLCAWQPGTGYYSNQPQHFGDGTRLSIL.

The chain recombines TRBV6-5 with TRBJ1-1; tentatively, D is TRBD1 (5 bases). Germline CDR1 MNHEY, CDR2 SVGAGI. The germline V and J ends were trimmed by 0 bases and 5 bases, with 13 bases remaining between them. The CDR3 is made up of 15 amino acids. The DNA of the CDR3 is TGTGCCAGCAGTTACTCTTTCGCAGGGATGACTGAAGCTTTCTTT. Its translation: CASSYSFAGMTEAFF.

The chain has TRBV27 and TRBJ2-7; D possibly corresponds to TRBD1 (5 bases). Per germline, CDR1 MNHEY and CDR2 SMNVEV (reference sequence). V was cut by 10 bases and J by 0 bases, with 19 bases left in between. The CDR3 consists of 15 residues. CDR3 nucleotides: TGTGCCACCAGGTCGGTGAGACAGTACTCCTACGAGCAGTACTTC. Residues: CATRSVRQYSYEQYF.

V and J are TRBV19 and TRBJ1-2, with 11 bases matching TRBD1. The junction had 8 bases not matched to a gene; V was cut back by 10 bases and J by 4 bases. The CDR3 runs 14 residues. Germline-derived CDR1 and CDR2 are LNHDA and SQIVND (reference sequence). CDR3 nucleotides: TGTGCCACCTCCGGACAGGGGGCCTCCTATGGCTACACCTTC. Translated: CATSGQGASYGYTF. Based on the CDR3 plus reference TRBV19 and TRBJ1-2, the full variable domain is DGGITQSPKYLFRKEGQNVTLSCEQNLNHDAMYWYRQDPGQGLRLIYYSQIVNDFQKGDIAEGYSVSREKKESFPLTVTSAQKNPTAFYLCATSGQGASYGYTFGSGTRLTVV.

The CDR3 sequence: CASSQALNYEQYF. The CDR3 DNA sequence: TGTGCCAGCAGCCAAGCCTTAAACTACGAGCAGTACTTC. The rearrangement links TRBV4-2 to TRBJ2-7; no reliable D call. V shed 1 base and J shed 3 bases, with 7 bases lying between them. CDR3 length: 13 amino acids. The germline CDR1 and CDR2 sequences are LGHNA and YNFKEQ.

V is TRBV6-4 and J is TRBJ1-2; the D gene is possibly TRBD1 (6 bases). The CDR3 length is 15 residues. V lost 5 bases and J 2 bases, leaving 15 bases between the germline ends. The germline gives CDR1 MRHNA, CDR2 SNTAGT. CDR3 amino acids: CASSPSGQGNYGYTF. CDR3 nucleotides: TGTGCCAGCAGTCCCTCGGGGCAGGGGAACTATGGCTACACCTTC.

This clone came up a few times. The chain links TRBV9 to TRBJ2-1; TRBD2 matches at 10 bases. V lost 2 bases, J lost 10 bases, and 9 bases stayed unmatched. The germline CDR1 and CDR2 sequences are SGDLS and YYNGEE. The CDR3 runs 15 residues. In nucleotides, the CDR3 is TGTGCCAGCAGCGTGACTAGCGGGCCTGAGCGCGAGCAGTTCTTC. Translation: CASSVTSGPEREQFF.

The chain links TRBV20-1 to TRBJ1-1; the D is unclear. Looked up from germline, CDR1 is DFQATT and CDR2 is SNEGSKA (reference sequence). V was clipped by 3 bases and J by 1 base, with 6 bases between them. The CDR3 consists of 12 residues. The CDR3: CSASVKNTEAFF. DNA of the CDR3: TGCAGTGCTAGTGTCAAGAACACTGAAGCTTTCTTT.